Listed below are T cell receptor beta chains from one sample, sequenced in a study of CD8 T cell repertoires and HIV-1 epitope variants. Profiling relied on immunoSEQ multiplex PCR, and the TCRdb table lists in-frame clones only, not all of them. The top ten clones hold roughly two fifths of a sample with about 4,800 clones, 55% to 80% of them seen once. For these TCRs, the target antigens are not known. Material: cultured CD8+ T cells derived from PBMCs. The receptors here all came from a male donor with HIV. CDR3s include the opening cysteine and the closing phenylalanine or tryptophan.

V	J	CDR3
TRBV10-2	TRBJ2-2	CASSGKLAGGHNTGELFF
TRBV7-2	TRBJ1-2	CASSLEDRDFHNYGYTF
TRBV27	TRBJ1-1	CASSQNRLDRAVEAFF
TRBV5-5	TRBJ2-2	CASRASGPPGELFF
TRBV21-1	TRBJ1-3	CASSKEGDRPKGRNTIYF
TRBV15	TRBJ1-5	CATSRTRDRNLNQPQHF
TRBV18	TRBJ2-7	CASSPEEADPYEQYF
TRBV28	TRBJ1-6	CASSSGQGDSPLHF
TRBV5-1	TRBJ1-1	CASSSPGNSNTEAFF
TRBV19	TRBJ1-3	CASSILDNSGNTIYF
TRBV2	TRBJ2-1	CASILAGPYNEQFF
TRBV27	TRBJ1-5	CASSLSFSNQPQHF
TRBV15	TRBJ2-5	CATSRDRRETQYF
TRBV9	TRBJ2-1	CASSVGPSGGYEQFF
TRBV7-9	TRBJ2-5	CASSSPGTLQETQYF
TRBV15	TRBJ2-3	CATSKFRRTTGTDTQYF